This record looks at one TCR beta chain sequence and its context. Additional DNA sequences in this sample encode the identical CDR3. This sample was taken from a study of blood T cell repertoires in COVID-19. At the level of the study: COVID-19 samples from acute and convalescent phases originated in the United States, Italy and Spain. T cells, B-cell-depleted T cells, or PBMCs supplied cDNA or gDNA.

Germline values: CDR1 SGHNT, CDR2 YENEEA. V was cut by 5 bases and J by 0 bases, with 9 bases left in between. The CDR3 extends over 14 amino acids. TCRdb's table, derived via immunoSEQ multiplex PCR, lists solely in-frame clones and lacks some. The table shows 150,000 to 200,000 clones, with approximately 88% occurring only once. Membership in each cohort depended on participant-reported clinical history. Recovered status in Cohort 3 required two negative PCRs, clearance, or symptom resolution. The chain combines TRBV11-3 with TRBJ2-3; TRBD2 might be the D (5 bases). The clonotype comes from a woman in her sixties who had recovered from COVID-19. The sequenced material came from PBMCs or T cells enriched from blood (not recorded which). The CDR3 DNA sequence: TGTGCCAGCAGCCGGAGCGGAAGCACAGATACGCAGTATTTT. Translating gives CASSRSGSTDTQYF.